This T cell receptor beta chain is from a study of radiotherapy plus CTLA-4 blockade in lung cancer. Study outcomes and limitations: Blood-borne expansion of tumor-derived TCR clones followed radiotherapy plus ipilimumab.

CDR1 and CDR2 (germline): SNHLY, FYNNEI. CDR3 length equals 13 residues. Unmatched junction bases numbered 8, after V lost 6 bases and J lost 9 bases. The data were produced by immunoSEQ multiplex PCR, yet TCRdb's version contains in-frame clones alone and is incomplete. The sample holds around 30,000 clones, approximately 70% seen once. As concerns this clone: Its antigen is not identified.

Here the sequenced sample was peripheral blood, taken from a patient treated with radiotherapy plus ipilimumab. The rearrangement uses TRBV2 and TRBJ2-1; the match to TRBD1 covers 7 bases. The TCR comes from a human donor with non-small cell lung cancer who had stable disease on radiotherapy plus ipilimumab. For the CDR3, the DNA is TGTGCCAGCAGCATGGACAGGTTTACTGAGCAGTTCTTC. It codes for CASSMDRFTEQFF.